The 8 T cell receptor beta chains given below trace back to one sample, sequenced in a study of T cells in Graves' hyperthyroidism and ophthalmopathy. TCR beta CDR3 regions were amplified from RNA transcripts. TCR CDR3 underwent first-round RT-PCR with the HTBI primer set. TCRdb recomputed calls from the multiplex PCR reads with MiXCR, one row per CDR3 protein. The data show around 300,000 distinct CDR3 sequences, roughly 13% seen once. The sequenced sample was blood. The receptors here all came from a woman aged 40 to 50 with Graves' ophthalmopathy.

Turning to this clonotype: The junction differs from germline at one of its ends, possibly a read error. The rearrangement uses TRBV15 and TRBJ1-5; 7 nucleotides line up with TRBD1. CDR3 length: 15 residues. The germline V gene has CDR1 LNHNV and CDR2 YYDKDF (reference sequence). In DNA form, the CDR3 reads TGTGCCACCAGCAGAGATCCAGGGGGAAGTCAGCTCCAGCATTTT. Its translation is CATSRDPGGSQLQHF.

In this sample, this clonotype turned up many times. The V and J genes are TRBV5-1 and TRBJ1-2; TRBD1 aligns across 7 bases. The V gene end was trimmed by 4 bases and the J gene end by 4 bases; junction bases not matched to a gene: 7. The CDR3 extends over 14 amino acids. In germline, CDR1 is SGHRS, CDR2 YFSETQ. The CDR3 loop is CASSQDRSFYGYTF. CDR3 nucleotide sequence: TGCGCCAGCAGCCAGGACAGGTCTTTCTATGGCTACACCTTC. Drawing the rest from reference TRBV5-1 and TRBJ1-2, the complete variable domain is KAGVTQTPRYLIKTRGQQVTLSCSPISGHRSVSWYQQTPGQGLQFLFEYFSETQRNKGNFPGRFSGRQFSNSRSEMNVSTLELGDSALYLCASSQDRSFYGYTFGSGTRLTVV.

V and J are TRBV18 and TRBJ2-5, with a weak D call TRBD2 (5 bases). Germline V gene data show CDR1 as KGHSH and CDR2 as LQKENI. Between the trimmed V and J ends, which lost 1 base and 3 bases, there was a span of 15 bases. The CDR3 runs 16 residues. The CDR3 nucleotides read TGTGCCAGCTCACCACTGATCACCACGGAGGAAGAGACCCAGTACTTC. It translates to CASSPLITTEEETQYF.

The table lists this clonotype with many counts. The chain couples TRBV6-6 to TRBJ2-1; D might be TRBD1 (6 bases). Trimming stripped 0 bases from V and 10 bases from J, with 13 bases between. Germline V lookup: CDR1 MNHNY, CDR2 SVGAGI (reference sequence). The CDR3 is made up of 14 amino acids. DNA for the CDR3: TGTGCCAGCAGTTACTCGAACAGGGATCGGGAGCAGTTCTTC. This codes for CASSYSNRDREQFF.

Ten or more counts support this clonotype. The chain has TRBV7-8 and TRBJ1-2, with D perhaps matching TRBD1 (6 bases). This CDR3 has 16 amino acids. Between the trimmed V and J ends, which lost 5 bases and 1 base, there was a span of 17 bases. Germline values: CDR1 SGHVS, CDR2 FQNEAQ. This CDR3 is CASSPKSRTVNYGYTF. The CDR3 DNA reads TGTGCCAGCAGCCCAAAGTCTCGGACAGTTAACTATGGCTACACCTTC.

This clonotype was detected ten times or more. The rearrangement joins TRBV20-1 to TRBJ2-5; D is uncertain. Between the trimmed V and J ends, which lost 4 bases and 5 bases, there was a span of 14 bases. The length of the CDR3 is 13 residues. The germline CDR1 and CDR2 sequences are DFQATT and SNEGSKA (reference sequence). CDR3 coding DNA: TGCAGTGCTACGAAGGACGGGCGTGAGACCCAGTACTTC. It is translated as CSATKDGRETQYF.

This clonotype was seen at least ten times. This sequence joins TRBV19 and TRBJ2-3; 9 nucleotides agree with TRBD1. Germline loops: CDR1 LNHDA, CDR2 SQIVND (reference sequence). The CDR3 runs 15 residues. Germline trimming cut 9 bases from V and 4 bases from J; bases unmatched to any gene: 11. The CDR3 loop is CASSPGTGWADTQYF. CDR3 DNA: TGTGCCAGCTCACCGGGGACAGGGTGGGCAGATACGCAGTATTTT. Complete variable domain (other parts from reference TRBV19 and TRBJ2-3): DGGITQSPKYLFRKEGQNVTLSCEQNLNHDAMYWYRQDPGQGLRLIYYSQIVNDFQKGDIAEGYSVSREKKESFPLTVTSAQKNPTAFYLCASSPGTGWADTQYFGPGTRLTVL.

The chain recombines TRBV9 with TRBJ2-5; maybe TRBD2 (6 bases). Germline CDR1 reads SGDLS; CDR2 reads YYNGEE. This CDR3 is built from 17 residues. V lost 4 bases to trimming and J lost 2 bases, with 21 bases between them. The CDR3: CASSTSLDSGSQETQYF. The CDR3 nucleotides read TGTGCCAGCAGCACCAGCCTGGATAGCGGATCGCAAGAGACCCAGTACTTC.